This TCR beta chain was recovered during a study of blood T cells in healthy people across ages. Study background: Using template switching, researchers captured about one barcoded beta molecule for each two T cells.

A second PCR of about 7 to 12 cycles used a sample-barcoded 5' primer and a J-beta primer mix. Every molecule of cDNA carried a tag from a template-switch adaptor with 12 random nucleotides. TCRdb called the 5' RACE reads again in MiXCR, with one record for every CDR3 protein. The sample lists fewer than 900,000 distinct CDR3 sequences, about 40% occurring once. This clonotype was detected ten times or more. Its specificity is not known. Donors each provided roughly 9.6 milliliters of peripheral blood. Study-level points and caveats: Greater diversity and more naive CD4+ cells were seen in long-lived donors than in aged donors.

The CDR3 is 16 amino acids. V was cut by 3 bases and J by 4 bases, with 17 bases left in between. J is TRBJ2-3 and V is TRBV12-3 or TRBV12-4, with D perhaps TRBD2 (6 bases). Sequencing used blood. The sequence derives from a woman in her sixties in good health. CDR3 loop: CASSFRLDWLADTQYF. The CDR3 coding sequence is TGTGCCAGCAGTTTCCGACTAGATTGGTTGGCAGATACGCAGTATTTT.